One sample yielded the 16 T cell receptor beta chains listed below, sequenced in a study of shared clonotypes between healthy human individuals. The method was immunoSEQ multiplex PCR; TCRdb's version includes in-frame clones alone and lacks a portion of them. Of a few hundred thousand clones in the sample, 65% to 80% were seen once. Sequencing was done on a sample of PBMCs. These receptors all stem from a woman aged 40 to 55 in good health. Some clones in this sample may be carry-over from other donors' samples.

This clone appeared a few times. This rearrangement joins TRBV27 to TRBJ1-2; D not certain. Trimming removed 7 bases from V and 2 bases from J, with 11 bases in between. Germline CDR1 MNHEY, CDR2 SMNVEV (reference sequence). The CDR3 loop spans 13 amino acids. The CDR3, as DNA: TGTGCCAGCACCCTCAGCGGGAACTATGGCTACACCTTC. Translating gives CASTLSGNYGYTF.

This sequence joins TRBV28 and TRBJ2-4, with a tentative D call TRBD1 (5 bases). V lost 6 bases, J lost 0 bases, and 9 bases lay in between. This CDR3 has 14 residues. Germline V gene lookup returns CDR1 MDHEN and CDR2 SYDVKM. CDR3 loop: CASRAGSAKNIQYF. Here the CDR3 DNA reads TGTGCCAGCAGGGCAGGGTCAGCCAAAAACATTCAGTACTTC.

The V gene is TRBV28, the J gene TRBJ2-3; D ambiguous. Looked up from germline, CDR1 is MDHEN and CDR2 is SYDVKM. CDR3 size: 16 residues. V gave up 1 base and J gave up 0 bases, with 11 bases separating them. The CDR3 DNA reads TGTGCCAGCAGTTTATTTGACGGGCTTAGCACAGATACGCAGTATTTT. Amino acid sequence: CASSLFDGLSTDTQYF.

The chain combines TRBV5-4 with TRBJ2-7; TRBD1 agrees at 11 bases. Trimming took 2 bases from V and 6 from J; bases not matched to a gene: 10. This CDR3 region has 16 residues. Germline loops: CDR1 SGHNT, CDR2 YYREEE (reference sequence). The CDR3 here is CASSFLPTDRGLEQYF. CDR3 bases: TGTGCCAGCAGCTTCCTTCCTACGGACAGGGGGCTCGAGCAGTACTTC.

J is TRBJ2-7 and V is TRBV5-4; D uncertain. The CDR3 runs to 14 residues. Between the trimmed V and J ends, which lost 2 bases and 4 bases, there was a span of 13 bases. The V gene's germline CDR1 is SGHNT and CDR2 YYREEE (reference sequence). DNA for the CDR3: TGTGCCAGCAGCTTTGGGGAAATCTCGTACGAGCAGTACTTC. This gives the protein CASSFGEISYEQYF.

The chain links TRBV20-1 to TRBJ2-7; 8 nucleotides line up with TRBD2. Germline CDR1 is DFQATT and CDR2 is SNEGSKA (reference sequence). CDR3 length equals 10 residues. The trim removed 6 bases at V and 7 bases at J, leaving 2 bases unmatched. The chain's CDR3 is CSAASGEQYF. In DNA form, the CDR3 reads TGCAGTGCAGCTAGCGGGGAGCAGTACTTC.

J is TRBJ2-7 and V is TRBV19; perhaps D is TRBD1 or TRBD2 (6 bases each). CDR1 is LNHDA, CDR2 SQIVND, per germline (reference sequence). The V end lost 2 bases, the J end lost 4 bases, and 12 bases lay between the germline ends. The CDR3 totals 14 residues. CDR3 residues: CASSIIGGSYEQYF. CDR3 bases: TGTGCCAGTAGTATAATCGGGGGCAGTTACGAGCAGTACTTC. The complete variable domain, with remaining parts taken from reference TRBV19 and TRBJ2-7, reads DGGITQSPKYLFRKEGQNVTLSCEQNLNHDAMYWYRQDPGQGLRLIYYSQIVNDFQKGDIAEGYSVSREKKESFPLTVTSAQKNPTAFYLCASSIIGGSYEQYFGPGTRLTVT.

The chain is built from TRBV19 and TRBJ1-5, with D uncertain. Looked up from germline, CDR1 is LNHDA and CDR2 is SQIVND (reference sequence). The V end was cut by 3 bases, the J end by 0 bases, with 12 bases between. This CDR3 region has 16 residues. The DNA of the CDR3 is TGTGCCAGTAGTATCAAGAGGAGTCTTAGCAATCAGCCCCAGCATTTT. Residues: CASSIKRSLSNQPQHF.

In regard to this clone: Different DNA sequences within this sample yield the same CDR3. The genes are TRBV4-1 and TRBJ2-7; 9 nucleotides align to TRBD2. Looked up from germline, CDR1 is MGHRA and CDR2 is YSYEKL. The CDR3 length is 15 residues. The J segment lost 2 bases and the V segment lost 4 bases, leaving 6 bases of the junction unmatched. The CDR3 is CASSPSTSGAYEQYF. The CDR3 coding sequence is TGCGCCAGCAGCCCCTCGACTAGCGGAGCCTACGAGCAGTACTTC.

For this clone: The same CDR3 arises from other DNA sequences in this sample as well. The chain combines TRBV6-9 with TRBJ1-4; no firm D call. Trimming cost V 7 bases and J 2 bases, with 14 bases left between them. This CDR3 is built from 15 residues. The germline V gene has CDR1 MNHGY and CDR2 SVAAGI. The CDR3 sequence is CASTMGWGTNEKLFF. The CDR3 nucleotides are TGTGCCAGCACTATGGGGTGGGGTACTAATGAAAAACTGTTTTTT.

The J gene is TRBJ2-1, the V gene TRBV4-1; 9 bases fit TRBD2. The CDR3 covers 14 residues. Germline values: CDR1 MGHRA, CDR2 YSYEKL. With V trimmed by 4 bases and J by 6 bases, 4 bases remained unmatched. CDR3 residues: CASSPREGLNEQFF. The CDR3 DNA sequence: TGCGCCAGCAGCCCGCGGGAGGGCCTCAATGAGCAGTTCTTC.

For the CDR3, the DNA is TGCAGCGTTGACTGGGTGGTGAATGAGCAGTTCTTC. It is translated as CSVDWVVNEQFF. The gene calls are TRBV29-1 and TRBJ2-1; D is ambiguous. Germline CDR1 reads SQVTM; CDR2 reads ANQGSEA. The CDR3 has 12 amino acids. Trimming left V 3 bases short and J 7 bases short, with 10 bases between.

The chain recombines TRBV5-1 with TRBJ1-2; the match to TRBD1 covers 8 bases. V lost 4 bases, J lost 4 bases, and 9 bases stayed unmatched. Germline values: CDR1 SGHRS, CDR2 YFSETQ. The CDR3 extends over 15 amino acids. CDR3 in amino acids: CASSGSTGAFYGYTF. CDR3 in DNA: TGCGCCAGCAGCGGATCGACAGGGGCCTTCTATGGCTACACCTTC.

The count of this clone is one. The chain couples TRBV25-1 to TRBJ2-1; D is ambiguous. CDR3 length: 13 residues. V dropped 5 bases and J dropped 6 bases, with 11 bases sitting between them. The germline CDR1 and CDR2 sequences are MGHDK and SYGVNS. CDR3 amino acids: CASSKLLSNEQFF. CDR3 bases: TGTGCCAGCAGTAAACTCCTCAGCAATGAGCAGTTCTTC.

This clone was counted between two and nine times. The rearrangement uses TRBV7-2 and TRBJ1-3; TRBD1 agrees at 7 bases. Germline CDR1 is SGHTA and CDR2 is FQGNSA. V shed 5 bases, J shed 0 bases, and the junction held 7 bases outside the gene matches. This CDR3 has 16 amino acids. The CDR3: CASSPTGLYSGNTIYF. The CDR3 DNA sequence: TGTGCCAGCAGCCCGACAGGGCTATACTCTGGAAACACCATATATTTT.

This chain connects TRBV7-6 to TRBJ2-3; the match to TRBD2 covers 9 bases. Germline loops: CDR1 SGHVS, CDR2 FNYEAQ. Trimming at V came to 3 bases and at J to 5 bases, leaving 9 bases not matched to a gene. CDR3 size: 16 residues. DNA for the CDR3: TGTGCCAGCAGCTTGGTTGCGGGAGGGCCCGGAGATACGCAGTATTTT. This encodes CASSLVAGGPGDTQYF.